The 10 T cell receptor beta chains given below trace back to one sample, sequenced in a study of T cell repertoires in cytomegalovirus infection. TCRdb called the reads again in MiXCR, with one record for every CDR3 protein. This table has around 100,000 distinct CDR3 sequences, roughly a tenth appearing once. For these receptors, no antigen is known. The sequenced sample was PBMCs, sequenced either directly or after in vitro stimulation (not recorded which). The receptors shown here come from a human donor in good health (CMV status not recorded). Some clones in this sample may be carry-over from other donors' samples.

The chain combines TRBV6-6 with TRBJ1-5; 12 bases line up with TRBD1. J gave up 7 bases and V 6 bases, and 7 bases lay outside the gene matches. The CDR3 runs to 15 residues. Germline V gives CDR1 MNHNY, CDR2 SVGAGI (reference sequence). For the CDR3, the DNA is TGTGCCAGCAGGGCCGGGACAGGGGGCTCGCAGCCCCAGCATTTT. As protein: CASRAGTGGSQPQHF.

This clonotype was seen a few times. The chain joins TRBV6-5 to TRBJ2-6; TRBD2 might be the D (5 bases). V was clipped by 11 bases and J by 2 bases, with 10 bases between them. CDR1 MNHEY and CDR2 SVGAGI come from the germline V gene. The CDR3 runs 13 residues. DNA for the CDR3: TGTGCCGCCGGGGAAGCTGGGGCCAACGTCCTGACTTTC. Translating it yields CAAGEAGANVLTF.

This clonotype appeared once. J is TRBJ2-7 and V is TRBV7-2; either TRBD1 or TRBD2 may supply D (5 bases each). Germline V gives CDR1 SGHTA, CDR2 FQGNSA. The germline V and J ends were trimmed by 3 bases and 3 bases, with 9 bases remaining between them. This CDR3 has 13 amino acids. The CDR3 loop reads CASSFGTNYEQYF. Written as DNA, the CDR3 is TGTGCCAGCAGCTTTGGGACCAACTACGAGCAGTACTTC. Filled out from reference TRBV7-2 and TRBJ2-7, the complete variable domain reads GAGVSQSPSNKVTEKGKDVELRCDPISGHTALYWYRQSLGQGLEFLIYFQGNSAPDKSGLPSDRFSAERTGGSVSTLTIQRTQQEDSAVYLCASSFGTNYEQYFGPGTRLTVT.

This clonotype came up many times. This chain connects TRBV7-2 to TRBJ1-2, with D unclear. CDR3 length: 16 residues. V was trimmed by 1 base and J by 4 bases, leaving 16 bases between them. Germline-derived CDR1 and CDR2 are SGHTA and FQGNSA. CDR3 nucleotide sequence: TGTGCCAGCAGCTTAGACTTGTGGGAGGATCTCTATGGCTACACCTTC. Amino acids: CASSLDLWEDLYGYTF.

The sample holds many counts of this clonotype. The chain is built from TRBV7-8 and TRBJ2-1; TRBD2 matches at 13 bases. Germline CDR1 is SGHVS and CDR2 is FQNEAQ. J was trimmed by 7 bases and V by 0 bases; bases with no gene match: 12. The CDR3 covers 19 residues. Here the CDR3 DNA reads TGTGCCAGCAGCTTAGCGCGTACTAGCGGGAGGGCCAGTGGTAATGAGCAGTTCTTC. Its translation is CASSLARTSGRASGNEQFF.

This clonotype has ten or more counts. The chain combines TRBV10-3 with TRBJ1-2, with D possibly being TRBD1 (6 bases). The V end lost 0 bases, the J end lost 8 bases, and 13 bases lay between the germline ends. The germline V gene encodes CDR1 ENHRY and CDR2 SYGVKD. The CDR3 length is 14 residues. CDR3 loop: CAISESAGGRGYTF. The CDR3 nucleotides are TGTGCCATCAGTGAGTCTGCGGGGGGCAGGGGCTACACCTTC.

Ten or more counts support this clonotype. The V call is TRBV4-1, the J call TRBJ2-5, with D possibly called TRBD1 or TRBD2 (5 bases each). The V end lost 3 bases, the J end lost 2 bases, and 13 bases lay between the germline ends. The CDR3 consists of 15 residues. Germline-derived CDR1 and CDR2 are MGHRA and YSYEKL. CDR3 DNA sequence: TGCGCCAGCAGCCAGGCCGGGACGTATCAAGAGACCCAGTACTTC. Its protein product is CASSQAGTYQETQYF.

This sequence joins TRBV5-1 and TRBJ2-5; D ambiguous. The CDR3 sequence is 14 residues long. V gave up 1 base and J gave up 5 bases, with 12 bases separating them. Germline V gene sequence: CDR1 SGHRS, CDR2 YFSETQ. As DNA, the CDR3 is TGCGCCAGCAGCTTGTTCCCCTCGGTGGAGACCCAGTACTTC. It encodes CASSLFPSVETQYF.

J is TRBJ1-1 and V is TRBV12-3 or TRBV12-4; possible D gene TRBD1, 5 bases. The CDR3 runs to 14 residues. V was cut by 2 bases and J by 3 bases, with 10 bases left in between. CDR3 DNA: TGTGCCAGCAGTTTAAGGACACGCCACACTGAAGCTTTCTTT. It translates to CASSLRTRHTEAFF.

This clonotype was observed many times. The rearrangement links TRBV12-3 or TRBV12-4 to TRBJ2-5; 9 bases align to TRBD2. The CDR3 contains 16 residues. After removal of 5 bases from V and 4 bases from J, the junction contained 11 bases not matched to a gene. In nucleotides, the CDR3 is TGTGCCAGCAGTCCCCCCGGCGGGAGGGGGCCAGAGACCCAGTACTTC. It translates to CASSPPGGRGPETQYF.